This TCR beta chain was sequenced for a study of T cells expressing NK-cell markers (dated by TCRdb to about 2020). Regarding the study in general: TCR beta-chain repertoires were profiled in sorted CD3+CD56+NKG2C+, CD3+CD56+NKG2C- and CD3+CD56-NKG2C+ T-cell subsets from several donors. Sequencing of the libraries produced 2 x 150 bp reads on Illumina HiSeq 2000/2500, MiSeq or NextSeq. All eight donors whose samples were sequenced were randomly selected healthy volunteers, three of them men and five women. Of the eight sequenced donors, seven were found to be HCMV-seropositive and one was found to be HCMV-seronegative. Findings and caveats that apply to the study as a whole: Those dominant clonotypes were again the most abundant among CD3+CD56-NKG2C+ cells in a few donors, at about 28.3-65%. Whether the expanded NKG2C-expressing T cell clones were specific for HCMV antigens was left unclear. In a handful of donors, the dominant CD3+CD56+NKG2C+ clonotypes were among the top 10 CD8+ clonotypes and accounted for about 1.0-7.5% of CD8+ T cells.

Looking up the germline V gene (reference sequence) yields CDR1 DFQATT and CDR2 SNEGSKA. The CDR3 goes from the cysteine to the phenylalanine over 14 residues. Nucleotide data are not available. With respect to this clonotype: No cognate antigen has been identified for it.

For sequencing, an Illumina HiSeq 2000 was employed. TCR beta cDNA libraries were made by 5'RACE template switching that added a universal primer site and unique molecular identifiers. Priming for cDNA synthesis came from the TCR beta constant segment, and two successive PCR amplification steps followed. Per the original workflow: Reads were demultiplexed and grouped by UMI with MIGEC, and clonotypes were assembled and quantified with MiTCR. To exclude erroneous sequences, any TCR cDNA sequence not supported by at least two reads was discarded. The tcR package was used for downstream repertoire analysis, and clonotypes were matched between fractions using CDR3 nucleotide sequence together with V segment. VDJmatch was used to annotate antigen specificity against VDJdb, with one amino acid substitution in CDR3 allowed. Following reprocessing of the reads by TCRdb, the data hold one row per CDR3 protein sequence and no DNA is available. These V and J calls derive from TCRdb rather than the authors' analysis. The sample table records 440,000 or so distinct CDR3 sequences. Jointly, the top ten make up 7.3% of the sample.

HCMV serostatus was determined by detecting HCMV-specific IgG in serum with a commercial ELISA kit. Peripheral blood mononuclear cells were isolated from blood by Ficoll density gradient centrifugation. This sequence was found in a woman between 18 and 69 years old in good health. This chain joins TRBV20-1 to TRBJ1-1; the D call from TCRdb, TRBD1, cannot be confirmed without DNA. Sequencing used blood T cells: a sorted CD56 or NKG2C T cell subset, CD4+ or CD8+ T cells, or bulk PBMC T cells (not recorded which). The CDR3 region reads CSARDRGSNTEAFF.